The 24 T cell receptor beta chains below all came from one sample that was sequenced in a study of cytomegalovirus exposure and HLA in healthy donors. Use of 60 Vbeta and 13 Jbeta primers characterized the PCR. The table came from immunoSEQ multiplex PCR; TCRdb's copy has only in-frame clones and leaves some out. The sample contains over 150,000 clones, about 81% of which appear only once. Material for sequencing was PBMCs. The receptors were gathered from a girl aged 2-10 years in good health and CMV-seropositive.

V gene TRBV7-2 combines with J gene TRBJ2-7, with D possibly being TRBD1 (5 bases). The CDR3 contains 15 residues. CDR1 and CDR2 from the germline V gene are SGHTA and FQGNSA. V lost 1 base and J lost 2, with 12 bases in between. CDR3 coding DNA: TGTGCCAGCAGCTTAGAAGACAGTCCCCCCTACGAGCAGTACTTC. As protein: CASSLEDSPPYEQYF.

The gene calls are TRBV25-1 and TRBJ2-5; TRBD2 aligns across 10 bases. The CDR3 consists of 15 residues. Germline V gene data show CDR1 as MGHDK and CDR2 as SYGVNS. Germline trimming cut 8 bases from V and 4 bases from J; bases unmatched to any gene: 10. The CDR3 DNA sequence: TGTGCCAGCGGAACCTACAGCGGGAGGGGAGAGACCCAGTACTTC. Protein product: CASGTYSGRGETQYF. Supplemented by reference TRBV25-1 and TRBJ2-5, the full variable domain reads EADIYQTPRYLVIGTGKKITLECSQTMGHDKMYWYQQDPGMELHLIHYSYGVNSTEKGDLSSESTVSRIRTEHFPLTLESARPSHTSQYLCASGTYSGRGETQYFGPGTRLLVL.

This chain joins TRBV4-2 and TRBJ2-1; 7 bases agree with TRBD2. The CDR3 covers 15 residues. The V and J ends lost 1 base and 6 bases, in that order; junction bases with no gene match: 6. Per the germline V gene, CDR1 is LGHNA and CDR2 is YNFKEQ. The CDR3 is CASSQGTSAGNEQFF. The CDR3 coding sequence is TGTGCCAGCAGCCAAGGTACTAGCGCGGGCAATGAGCAGTTCTTC.

The J gene is TRBJ2-5, the V gene TRBV19, with TRBD2 matching 8 bases. The ends lost 6 bases at V and 7 bases at J; junction bases unmatched: 4. CDR3 length: 12 amino acids. Germline assignment: CDR1 LNHDA and CDR2 SQIVND (reference sequence). CDR3 loop: CASSPGGGTQYF. CDR3 DNA sequence: TGTGCCAGTAGCCCCGGGGGGGGGACCCAGTACTTC.

The V call is TRBV21-1, the J call TRBJ2-7; TRBD1 is the table's D call and was not checked against the DNA. TRBV21-1 is a recognized pseudogene. The CDR3 sequence is 15 residues long. This CDR3 reads CASSKDRGIAYEQYF. The CDR3 bases are TGTGCCAGCAGCAAAGACAGGGGGATTGCCTACGAGCAGTACTTC.

The chain employs TRBV4-1 and TRBJ2-7; 12 bases map to TRBD1. V shed 2 bases, J shed 2 bases, and the junction held 7 bases outside the gene matches. CDR1 is MGHRA and CDR2 is YSYEKL in the germline V gene. This CDR3 region has 17 residues. The CDR3 spells CASSQPGTGGRAYEQYF. CDR3 bases: TGCGCCAGCAGCCAACCCGGGACAGGGGGCAGAGCCTACGAGCAGTACTTC.

V usage is TRBV7-6 and J usage is TRBJ2-1; 8 bases map to TRBD1. In germline, CDR1 is SGHVS, CDR2 FNYEAQ. The CDR3 is 15 residues long. The junction had 1 base not matched to a gene; V was cut back by 1 base and J by 2 bases. CDR3 protein: CASSLGRGPYNEQFF. The CDR3 DNA follows: TGTGCCAGCAGCTTAGGCAGGGGGCCCTACAATGAGCAGTTCTTC.

V and J are TRBV5-1 and TRBJ2-5; TRBD2 agrees at 8 bases. From germline, CDR1 is SGHRS and CDR2 YFSETQ. V dropped 2 bases and J dropped 0; count of bases not matched to a gene: 3. The CDR3 extends over 15 amino acids. The CDR3 DNA sequence: TGCGCCAGCAGCTTTTCCGGGAGGGACCAAGAGACCCAGTACTTC. Protein: CASSFSGRDQETQYF.

Only a few counts were recorded for this clone. This rearrangement joins TRBV2 to TRBJ2-1, with a weak D call TRBD2 (6 bases). Trimming removed 1 base at V and 7 bases at J, with 8 bases between. The CDR3 consists of 13 residues. Germline assignment: CDR1 SNHLY and CDR2 FYNNEI. Written as DNA, the CDR3 is TGTGCCAGCAGTGAAGGGGGACTGAATGAGCAGTTCTTC. The encoded protein is CASSEGGLNEQFF.

Points on this clone: Other DNA sequences of this sample code for an identical CDR3. V is TRBV4-2 and J is TRBJ2-2, with D possibly TRBD2 on 6 matching bases. The CDR3 has 16 residues. Germline V lookup: CDR1 LGHNA, CDR2 YNFKEQ. The V end lost 1 base, the J end lost 0 bases, and 9 bases lay between the germline ends. CDR3 nucleotides: TGTGCCAGCAGCCAAGTAGCGGCCTCGAACACCGGGGAGCTGTTTTTT. This translates into CASSQVAASNTGELFF.

The rearrangement links TRBV10-1 to TRBJ2-2, with 7 bases aligning to TRBD1. Germline-derived CDR1 and CDR2 are WNHNN and SYGVQD (reference sequence). J was trimmed by 4 bases and V by 10 bases; bases with no gene match: 21. This CDR3 is built from 18 residues. CDR3 nucleotides: TGCGCCACCCTAGGGGGCCCCACAGGGAGTATTAGCACCGGGGAGCTGTTTTTT. Translation: CATLGGPTGSISTGELFF.

The chain carries TRBV28 and TRBJ1-5, with D possibly matching TRBD1 (6 bases). V was cut by 5 bases and J by 6 bases, with 23 bases left in between. Germline CDR1 MDHEN, CDR2 SYDVKM. This CDR3 spans 17 amino acids. The DNA for the CDR3 is TGTGCCAGCAGTCGGCCCCTTTACAGGGATAAGATTCAGCCCCAGCATTTT. This translates into CASSRPLYRDKIQPQHF.

V and J are TRBV5-1 and TRBJ2-3, with D unclear. CDR1 SGHRS and CDR2 YFSETQ come from the germline V gene. The CDR3 has 15 residues. V was pared by 4 bases and J by 0 bases, with 12 bases between. CDR3 DNA sequence: TGCGCCAGCAGCCCGACTGGGTTCAGCACAGATACGCAGTATTTT. The encoded protein is CASSPTGFSTDTQYF.

The chain combines TRBV6-5 with TRBJ2-1; possibly TRBD1 for D (6 bases). Germline V lookup: CDR1 MNHEY, CDR2 SVGAGI. CDR3 length: 16 residues. Trimming removed 0 bases at V and 8 bases at J, with 17 bases between. The CDR3 DNA reads as TGTGCCAGCAGTTACTCGATACCAGGGGCTGGGGATGAGCAGTTCTTC. Protein product: CASSYSIPGAGDEQFF.

V and J are TRBV5-1 and TRBJ2-7; 10 bases are shared with TRBD2. Losses at the gene ends were 4 bases for V and 4 bases for J; bases not matched to a gene: 5. The CDR3 has 14 residues. CDR1 SGHRS and CDR2 YFSETQ come from the germline V gene. Here the CDR3 reads CASSVTSGSYEQYF. The CDR3 DNA is TGCGCCAGCAGCGTGACTAGCGGGTCTTACGAGCAGTACTTC.

The chain employs TRBV27 and TRBJ2-1; a possible D gene is TRBD1 (5 bases). V was clipped by 3 bases and J by 3 bases, with 12 bases between them. The V gene's germline CDR1 is MNHEY and CDR2 SMNVEV (reference sequence). This CDR3 contains 15 residues. The CDR3: CASSLGHRYYNEQFF. Here the CDR3 DNA reads TGTGCCAGCAGTTTGGGGCACCGGTACTACAATGAGCAGTTCTTC.

The chain is built from TRBV28 and TRBJ1-1; a weak D match, TRBD1 (5 bases). Germline CDR1 reads MDHEN; CDR2 reads SYDVKM. Trimming took 6 bases from V and 5 from J, leaving 19 bases between them. This CDR3 is built from 15 residues. The CDR3 spells CASRSVQVLGTEAFF. Written as DNA, the CDR3 is TGTGCCAGCAGGTCGGTACAGGTATTAGGTACTGAAGCTTTCTTT.

This chain uses TRBV5-1 with TRBJ2-7; 9 bases match TRBD1. V gave up 4 bases and J gave up 4 bases; unmatched junction bases: 3. The CDR3 loop spans 13 amino acids. Germline CDR1 reads SGHRS; CDR2 reads YFSETQ. CDR3: CASSVQGAYEQYF. CDR3 DNA sequence: TGCGCCAGCAGCGTACAGGGGGCTTACGAGCAGTACTTC.

The chain is built from TRBV10-3 and TRBJ2-2; the match to TRBD2 covers 8 bases. This CDR3 region has 18 residues. CDR1 is ENHRY, CDR2 SYGVKD, per germline. J lost 1 base, V lost 6 bases, and 13 bases had no gene match. CDR3 nucleotide sequence: TGTGCCATCAGCTTTCCGGGGGGGCGGGAGGTGAACACCGGGGAGCTGTTTTTT. Translating gives CAISFPGGREVNTGELFF.

The genes are TRBV29-1 and TRBJ2-5; the D gene is possibly TRBD2 (5 bases). Trimming pared 6 bases from V and 5 bases from J, leaving 13 bases between. This CDR3 contains 12 residues. Germline assignment: CDR1 SQVTM and CDR2 ANQGSEA. CDR3 sequence reads: CSVELGDETQYF. The CDR3 DNA is TGCAGCGTCGAGCTGGGAGACGAGACCCAGTACTTC.

This rearrangement joins TRBV6-5 to TRBJ2-7; D is undetermined. The CDR3 spans 13 residues. Germline loops: CDR1 MNHEY, CDR2 SVGAGI. Deletions cut 0 bases from V and 7 bases from J, with 10 bases between. CDR3 coding DNA: TGTGCCAGCAGTTACTCGATGGTCGGGGAGCAGTACTTC. Protein sequence: CASSYSMVGEQYF.

The V and J genes are TRBV28 and TRBJ1-1, with D perhaps matching TRBD1 (5 bases). The CDR3 is made up of 10 amino acids. The V and J ends lost 11 bases and 8 bases respectively, with 12 bases between them. CDR1 and CDR2 (germline): MDHEN, SYDVKM. CDR3 amino acids: CAASRGEAFF. The CDR3 bases are TGTGCCGCTTCTCGGGGGGAAGCTTTCTTT.

V and J are TRBV9 and TRBJ2-7; D may be TRBD1 (5 bases). Trimming cost V 4 bases and J 4 bases, with 12 bases left between them. Germline CDR1 and CDR2: SGDLS and YYNGEE. The CDR3 is made up of 13 amino acids. The CDR3 DNA reads TGTGCCAGCAGCAGAGTTGACAGTTACGAGCAGTACTTC. Translation: CASSRVDSYEQYF.

This clone was seen a handful of times. The chain carries TRBV28 and TRBJ2-3; D might be TRBD1 (7 bases). The CDR3 sequence is 17 residues long. Germline V CDR1 and CDR2: MDHEN, SYDVKM. Deletions cut 1 base from V and 2 bases from J, with 16 bases between. Written as DNA, the CDR3 is TGTGCCAGCAGTTTATCGGCGGGACAGACTCCCACAGATACGCAGTATTTT. Protein sequence: CASSLSAGQTPTDTQYF.